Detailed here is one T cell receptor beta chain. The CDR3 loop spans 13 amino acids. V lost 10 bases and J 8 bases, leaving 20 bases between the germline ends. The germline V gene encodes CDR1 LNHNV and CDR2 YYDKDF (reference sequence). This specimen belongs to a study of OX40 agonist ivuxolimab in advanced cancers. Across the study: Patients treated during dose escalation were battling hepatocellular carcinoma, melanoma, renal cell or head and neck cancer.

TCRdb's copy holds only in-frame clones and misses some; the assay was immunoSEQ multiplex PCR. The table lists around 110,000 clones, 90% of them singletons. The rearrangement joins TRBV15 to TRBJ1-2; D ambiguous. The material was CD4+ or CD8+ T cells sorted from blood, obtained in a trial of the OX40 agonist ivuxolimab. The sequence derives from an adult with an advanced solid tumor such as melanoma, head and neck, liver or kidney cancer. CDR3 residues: CAIPRGEGKGYTF. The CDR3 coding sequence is TGTGCCATCCCGAGAGGTGAGGGAAAGGGCTACACCTTC.